One sample yielded the 19 T cell receptor beta chains listed below, sequenced in a study of T cell changes during pregnancy in multiple sclerosis. Assay used: immunoSEQ multiplex PCR; TCRdb lists only in-frame clones, some missing. The sample lists roughly 26,000 clones; nearly 90% were seen once. The specimen comprised CD8+ T cells from peripheral blood mononuclear cells, sampled in the second trimester of pregnancy. The origin of the receptors is a female donor with multiple sclerosis, enrolled in a pregnancy study.

This clone was recorded only once. The chain has TRBV6-5 and TRBJ2-7, with 10 bases aligning to TRBD2. The CDR3 sequence is 15 residues long. Trimming took 5 bases from V and 4 from J; bases not matched to a gene: 8. Germline CDR1 reads MNHEY; CDR2 reads SVGAGI. The CDR3 coding sequence is TGTGCCAGCAGTCTGGTAGGGACTAGCGTTTACGAGCAGTACTTC. Translated, it gives CASSLVGTSVYEQYF.

This clone was detected only once. V is TRBV5-1 and J is TRBJ1-1; D perhaps matches TRBD1 (5 bases). The germline V and J ends were trimmed by 0 bases and 5 bases, with 17 bases remaining between them. Germline values: CDR1 SGHRS, CDR2 YFSETQ. The CDR3 is 16 residues long. For the CDR3, the DNA is TGCGCCAGCAGCTTGGCGCCAGGGTATTTGAGAACTGAAGCTTTCTTT. The encoded protein is CASSLAPGYLRTEAFF.

This chain connects TRBV9 to TRBJ2-2; 7 bases align to TRBD2. Germline CDR1 SGDLS, CDR2 YYNGEE. CDR3 length: 16 amino acids. Trimming removed 4 bases from V and 4 bases from J; junction bases left unmatched: 10. The CDR3 reads CASSLGPSGGTGELFF. In DNA form, the CDR3 reads TGTGCCAGCAGCTTAGGACCTAGCGGAGGCACCGGGGAGCTGTTTTTT. Complete variable domain (other parts from reference TRBV9 and TRBJ2-2): DSGVTQTPKHLITATGQRVTLRCSPRSGDLSVYWYQQSLDQGLQFLIQYYNGEERAKGNILERFSAQQFPDLHSELNLSSLELGDSALYFCASSLGPSGGTGELFFGEGSRLTVL.

This sequence joins TRBV25-1 and TRBJ1-2; D may be TRBD1 (5 bases). The ends were cut back, 8 bases at V and 4 bases at J, with 20 bases in the middle. This CDR3 spans 15 amino acids. In germline, CDR1 is MGHDK, CDR2 SYGVNS. CDR3 nucleotides: TGTGCCAGCCGCCCTCGTCAGGGTGTCGGCTATGGCTACACCTTC. It is translated as CASRPRQGVGYGYTF.

This clone was detected only once. The rearrangement uses TRBV27 and TRBJ2-7, with D tentatively TRBD2 (6 bases). CDR3 length: 13 residues. With 8 bases removed from V and 4 bases from J, the gap between germline ends came to 15 bases. Looked up from germline, CDR1 is MNHEY and CDR2 is SMNVEV (reference sequence). CDR3 protein: CASYRDSQYEQYF. CDR3 DNA sequence: TGTGCCAGCTACCGGGACTCTCAATACGAGCAGTACTTC.

DNA of the CDR3: TGTGCCAGCAGCTTAGCATTGTCAGGGACTAACTATGGCTACACCTTC. Its protein is CASSLALSGTNYGYTF. This rearrangement joins TRBV11-2 to TRBJ1-2; D is possibly TRBD1 (5 bases). The germline V and J ends were trimmed by 1 base and 0 bases, with 12 bases remaining between them. CDR3 length equals 16 residues. Germline V gene sequence: CDR1 SGHAT, CDR2 FQNNGV.

The chain joins TRBV2 to TRBJ2-3; 8 bases agree with TRBD2. The J segment lost 4 bases and the V segment lost 10 bases, leaving 10 bases of the junction unmatched. This CDR3 has 14 residues. Germline CDR1 SNHLY, CDR2 FYNNEI. The CDR3, as DNA: TGTGCCACCATCGGGACTAGAGGCCCAGATACGCAGTATTTT. It translates to CATIGTRGPDTQYF. The complete variable domain, with remaining parts taken from reference TRBV2 and TRBJ2-3, reads EPEVTQTPSHQVTQMGQEVILRCVPISNHLYFYWYRQILGQKVEFLVSFYNNEISEKSEIFDDQFSVERPDGSNFTLKIRSTKLEDSAMYFCATIGTRGPDTQYFGPGTRLTVL.

This sequence joins TRBV7-9 and TRBJ2-5; TRBD2 aligns across 12 bases. CDR1 SEHNR and CDR2 FQNEAQ come from the germline V gene (reference sequence). The CDR3 has 15 amino acids. With V trimmed by 6 bases and J by 4 bases, 6 bases remained unmatched. The CDR3 reads CASRPTSGRRETQYF. The CDR3, as DNA: TGTGCCAGCAGGCCAACTAGCGGGAGGAGAGAGACCCAGTACTTC.

This clone was detected a few times. V usage is TRBV29-1 and J usage is TRBJ2-1, with a weak D call TRBD1 (8 bases). This CDR3 is built from 13 residues. V lost 6 bases and J lost 4, with 13 bases in between. Germline lookup yields CDR1 SQVTM and CDR2 ANQGSEA. The CDR3 loop is CSVQGGRYNEQFF. Here the CDR3 DNA reads TGCAGCGTACAGGGGGGGAGATACAATGAGCAGTTCTTC.

The rearrangement links TRBV6-1 to TRBJ1-3; D is ambiguous. V lost 0 bases and J lost 0, with 15 bases in between. Per the germline V gene, CDR1 is MNHNS and CDR2 is SASEGT. The CDR3 spans 18 residues. This CDR3 reads CASSEAVRHLHSGNTIYF. In nucleotides, the CDR3 is TGTGCCAGCAGTGAAGCGGTAAGACACCTCCACTCTGGAAACACCATATATTTT.

The chain combines TRBV7-9 with TRBJ2-1, with 9 positions matching TRBD2. V shed 4 bases and J 2 bases; nucleotides not matched to a gene: 6. Germline-derived CDR1 and CDR2 are SEHNR and FQNEAQ (reference sequence). The CDR3 totals 16 residues. The CDR3 DNA reads as TGTGCCAGCAGCTCTCGACTAGCGGACACCTACAATGAGCAGTTCTTC. It encodes CASSSRLADTYNEQFF. The full variable domain, its missing parts supplied by reference TRBV7-9 and TRBJ2-1, is DTGVSQNPRHKITKRGQNVTFRCDPISEHNRLYWYRQTLGQGPEFLTYFQNEAQLEKSRLLSDRFSAERPKGSFSTLEIQRTEQGDSAMYLCASSSRLADTYNEQFFGPGTRLTVL.

This clone was counted once. The CDR3 protein is CASSPAAQGYEQYF. DNA for the CDR3: TGCGCCAGCAGCCCGGCTGCGCAGGGATACGAGCAGTACTTC. The chain couples TRBV4-1 to TRBJ2-7; D perhaps matches TRBD1 (5 bases). The CDR3 has 14 residues. V lost 4 bases to trimming and J lost 4 bases, with 14 bases between them. Germline-derived CDR1 and CDR2 are MGHRA and YSYEKL.

V usage is TRBV29-1 and J usage is TRBJ1-1; maybe TRBD1 (5 bases). Germline V gene lookup returns CDR1 SQVTM and CDR2 ANQGSEA. The CDR3 consists of 11 residues. V lost 7 bases and J 4 bases, leaving 10 bases between the germline ends. This CDR3 is CSAWTPTEAFF. CDR3 DNA: TGCAGCGCCTGGACACCCACTGAAGCTTTCTTT.

The rearrangement links TRBV7-2 to TRBJ1-4; tentative D call: TRBD1 (6 bases). Between the trimmed V and J ends, which lost 3 bases and 8 bases, there was a span of 13 bases. CDR3 length: 14 residues. Germline V gene lookup returns CDR1 SGHTA and CDR2 FQGNSA. This CDR3 reads CASSFTGFNEKLFF. In DNA form, the CDR3 reads TGTGCCAGCAGCTTTACAGGGTTTAACGAAAAACTGTTTTTT.

J is TRBJ2-6 and V is TRBV28; TRBD1 matches 9 bases. There are 21 residues in the CDR3. Trimming removed 5 bases from V and 0 bases from J; junction bases left unmatched: 17. Germline lookup yields CDR1 MDHEN and CDR2 SYDVKM. CDR3 residues: CASSHYTGGEAPLSGANVLTF. The CDR3 region has the DNA TGTGCCAGCAGTCACTACACAGGGGGCGAAGCCCCTCTCTCTGGGGCCAACGTCCTGACTTTC.

The J gene is TRBJ2-7, the V gene TRBV9, with 7 bases identical to TRBD2. Germline V gives CDR1 SGDLS, CDR2 YYNGEE. Trimming removed 2 bases from V and 0 bases from J; junction bases left unmatched: 2. This CDR3 has 14 residues. CDR3 nucleotides: TGTGCCAGCAGCGTCGGCGGGAGCTCCTACGAGCAGTACTTC. Its translation: CASSVGGSSYEQYF.

The gene calls are TRBV2 and TRBJ2-3, with TRBD2 matching over 10 bases. Germline V gives CDR1 SNHLY, CDR2 FYNNEI. This CDR3 has 15 amino acids. Germline trimming cut 7 bases from V and 0 bases from J; bases unmatched to any gene: 4. The CDR3 bases are TGTGCCAGCAAAGGACTAGCGGCTAGCACAGATACGCAGTATTTT. Translated: CASKGLAASTDTQYF.

This clone was recorded once. The chain carries TRBV9 and TRBJ1-5; TRBD1 agrees at 8 bases. Per the germline V gene, CDR1 is SGDLS and CDR2 is YYNGEE. The V and J ends lost 3 bases and 5 bases, in that order; junction bases with no gene match: 7. The CDR3 spans 15 residues. The CDR3 nucleotides read TGTGCCAGCAGCGCGACAGGGGACCCCTATCAGCCCCAGCATTTT. Translation gives CASSATGDPYQPQHF.

The chain links TRBV6-5 to TRBJ2-1; TRBD2 agrees at 8 bases. Germline CDR1 MNHEY, CDR2 SVGAGI. V shed 5 bases, J shed 9 bases, and the junction held 12 bases outside the gene matches. The CDR3 runs to 15 residues. This chain's CDR3 is CASSLPGLGWSEQFF. The CDR3 DNA reads TGTGCCAGCAGTCTGCCGGGACTAGGATGGAGTGAGCAGTTCTTC.